The T cell receptor beta chain described here comes from a study of cytomegalovirus exposure and HLA in healthy donors. The study, taken as a whole, reports: Earlier analysis yielded a pattern in which most TCR beta V segments were productive about 87% or about 30% of the time.

PCR used 60 Vbeta primers and 13 Jbeta primers. Sequencing was performed with immunoSEQ multiplex PCR; in TCRdb, only in-frame clones are kept and a portion is missing. The table lists roughly 190,000 clones, about 13% of them singletons, with about 8% in the top ten. This CDR3 is built from 14 residues. From germline, CDR1 is LNHDA and CDR2 SQIVND (reference sequence). Trimming cost V 5 bases and J 6 bases, with 16 bases left between them. This clone was found once. What it recognizes is unknown. Each of the donors was a healthy bone marrow donor. The sequence derives from a man in his fifties in good health and CMV-seropositive. This chain links TRBV19 with TRBJ1-1; a possible D gene is TRBD1 (5 bases). Sequencing input: PBMCs. In nucleotides, the CDR3 is TGTGCCAGTAGTTCCCAGGGCAGGATCTCTGAAGCTTTCTTT. Translation: CASSSQGRISEAFF.